This T cell receptor beta chain came from a study of technical replicates of blood from several donors. V lost 1 base to trimming and J lost 5 bases; unmatched junction nucleotides: 11. This CDR3 has 17 amino acids. Germline V gene data show CDR1 as LGHNA and CDR2 as YNFKEQ. Measured with immunoSEQ multiplex PCR; TCRdb has only the in-frame clones, and not every one. The sample lists tens of thousands of clones; around nine tenths were seen once. The sample was T cells isolated from PBMCs. This chain uses TRBV4-2 with TRBJ2-1; TRBD2 matches at 7 bases. The TCR was taken from a human donor in good health. This chain's CDR3 is CASSQGWGGSSDNEQFF. CDR3 in DNA: TGTGCCAGCAGCCAAGGGTGGGGCGGGAGTTCCGACAATGAGCAGTTCTTC.